This T cell receptor beta chain appears in the sequencing data of a study of blood T cells in healthy people across ages. Study-level results: The recorded TCR beta diversity per million T cells decreased in a roughly linear manner with age.

There are 13 residues in the CDR3. V was shortened by 1 base and J by 10 bases, with 14 bases between the two germline ends. Germline V gives CDR1 SQVTM, CDR2 ANQGSEA. Using a J-beta primer mix together with a sample-barcoded 5' primer, a second PCR was run for roughly 7 to 12 cycles. In TCRdb, the 5' RACE reads were re-called with MiXCR into one record per CDR3 protein. Seen here are 850,000 to 1,000,000 distinct CDR3 sequences, about 48% observed once, and the top ten hold around an eighth. Notes on this clonotype: The antigen remains undetermined.

The chain couples TRBV29-1 to TRBJ2-1; unclear D gene. This clonotype was sampled from a man between 25 and 39 years old in good health. Sequencing input: blood. Here the CDR3 DNA reads TGCAGCGTTGAAGGCGGAGCTTCCTACGAGCAGTTCTTC. Translation gives CSVEGGASYEQFF.